This is a list of T cell receptor beta chains from one sample in a study of control samples from healthy donors and cancer patients. Libraries were prepared by immunoSEQ multiplex PCR; TCRdb keeps only in-frame clonotypes and omits some of them. The table shows 65,000 to 90,000 clones, with over 90% occurring only once. Sequencing was performed on blood. The source of these receptors is a woman between 25 and 40 years old in good health. CDR3s leave out the opening cysteine and the closing phenylalanine or tryptophan. Clone size appears in some rows only: once, few, many, or a class for an expanded clone.

CDR3aa: ATRQGRHEQF; j_gene: TRBJ2-1; v_gene: TRBV19; abundance: NA
CDR3aa: ASSLGLAHAEAF; j_gene: TRBJ1-1; v_gene: TRBV7-2; abundance: NA
CDR3aa: ASSLAPANYGYT; j_gene: TRBJ1-2; v_gene: TRBV7-2; abundance: NA
CDR3aa: ASSPRETEAF; j_gene: TRBJ1-1; v_gene: TRBV18; abundance: NA
CDR3aa: ASRILGQGRMDTEAF; j_gene: TRBJ1-1; v_gene: TRBV19; abundance: NA
CDR3aa: ASRKLENTEAF; j_gene: TRBJ1-1; v_gene: TRBV12-3/TRBV12-4; abundance: few
CDR3aa: ASSAGGGTDTQY; j_gene: TRBJ2-3; v_gene: TRBV10-2; abundance: once
CDR3aa: ASSLIQGDDGYT; j_gene: TRBJ1-2; v_gene: TRBV5-1; abundance: NA
CDR3aa: ATSREGQSTEAF; j_gene: TRBJ1-1; v_gene: TRBV15; abundance: NA
CDR3aa: ASSPQGAGGELF; j_gene: TRBJ2-2; v_gene: TRBV5-1; abundance: NA
CDR3aa: ASRYRGREQF; j_gene: TRBJ2-1; v_gene: TRBV6-5; abundance: NA
CDR3aa: ASSHRDRGLIGGELF; j_gene: TRBJ2-2; v_gene: TRBV3-1/TRBV3-2; abundance: once
CDR3aa: ASSFGVLGAGNEQF; j_gene: TRBJ2-1; v_gene: TRBV5-1; abundance: NA
CDR3aa: ASSPRTSGGDGQF; j_gene: TRBJ2-1; v_gene: TRBV3-1/TRBV3-2; abundance: NA
CDR3aa: AISDSNQPQH; j_gene: TRBJ1-5; v_gene: TRBV10-3; abundance: NA
CDR3aa: ASSLPSPNTEAF; j_gene: TRBJ1-1; v_gene: TRBV5-1; abundance: NA
CDR3aa: ASSALKEAF; j_gene: TRBJ1-1; v_gene: TRBV11-2; abundance: NA
CDR3aa: ASSQVGGRDSPLH; j_gene: TRBJ1-6; v_gene: TRBV3-1/TRBV3-2; abundance: once
CDR3aa: ASSEQGTTYNEQF; j_gene: TRBJ2-1; v_gene: TRBV9; abundance: NA